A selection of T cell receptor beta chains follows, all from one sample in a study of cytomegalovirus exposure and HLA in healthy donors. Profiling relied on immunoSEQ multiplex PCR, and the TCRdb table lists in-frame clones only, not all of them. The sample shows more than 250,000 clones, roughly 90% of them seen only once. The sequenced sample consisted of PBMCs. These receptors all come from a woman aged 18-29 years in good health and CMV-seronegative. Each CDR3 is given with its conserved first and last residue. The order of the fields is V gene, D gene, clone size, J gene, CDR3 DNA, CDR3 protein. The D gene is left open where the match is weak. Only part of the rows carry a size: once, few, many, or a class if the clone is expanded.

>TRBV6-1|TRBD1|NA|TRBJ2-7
TGTGCCAGCAGTGAAAAACAGGGGTCCTACGAGCAGTACTTC
CASSEKQGSYEQYF
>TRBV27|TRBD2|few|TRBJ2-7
TGTGCCAGCAGCCCTCGGTTAGCGGGGGTGGGCTACGAGCAGTACTTC
CASSPRLAGVGYEQYF
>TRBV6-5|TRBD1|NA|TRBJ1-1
TGTGCCACCACATTTACAGGGGGCGTCACTGAAGCTTTCTTT
CATTFTGGVTEAFF
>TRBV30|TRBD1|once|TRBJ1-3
TGTGCCTGGACTCGAACAGGGGTCTCTGGAAACACCATATATTTT
CAWTRTGVSGNTIYF
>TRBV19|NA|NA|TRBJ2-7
TGTGCCAGTAGTGCAGCAGGGTCCGCTTACGAGCAGTACTTC
CASSAAGSAYEQYF
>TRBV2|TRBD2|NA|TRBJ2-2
TGTGCCAGCAGACGGGGGGAAACCGGGGAGCTGTTTTTT
CASRRGETGELFF
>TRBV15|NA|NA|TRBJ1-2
TGTGCCACCAGGACAGGTCTCTATGGCTACACCTTC
CATRTGLYGYTF
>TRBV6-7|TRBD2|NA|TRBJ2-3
TGTGCCAGCAGTTTCCCACTAGCGGGTAGTAAGGATACGCAGTATTTT
CASSFPLAGSKDTQYF
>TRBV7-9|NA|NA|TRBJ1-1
TGTGCCAGCAGCTCCCAAGGACAACTGGCTTTCTTT
CASSSQGQLAFF
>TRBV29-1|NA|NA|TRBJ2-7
TGCAGCGCCGCGTCGGAAGGGGGGGCCTCCTACGAGCAGTACTTC
CSAASEGGASYEQYF
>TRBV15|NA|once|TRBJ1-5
TGTGCCACCAGCAGGGGCCGGACTAAGGGTCAGCCCCAGCATTTT
CATSRGRTKGQPQHF
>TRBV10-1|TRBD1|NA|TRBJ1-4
TGCGCCAGCAGACAAAGGGACAGGGAGGGGGGTGAAAAACTGTTTTTT
CASRQRDREGGEKLFF
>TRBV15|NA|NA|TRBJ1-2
TGTGCCACCAGCAGAGAGAGTGTCCTTGGGTCGGCGGACTATGGCTACACCTTC
CATSRESVLGSADYGYTF
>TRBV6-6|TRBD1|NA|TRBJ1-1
TGTGCCAGCAGTTATTCTCAGGGGGCGAAGGGGACTGAAGCTTTCTTT
CASSYSQGAKGTEAFF
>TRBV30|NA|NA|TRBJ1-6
TGTGCCTGGAGTGTACTGGGCAGAGATTCACCCCTCCACTTT
CAWSVLGRDSPLHF
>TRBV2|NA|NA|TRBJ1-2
TGTGCCAGCAGCCTAGAGAGCGGGACACCCCTTTGGTATGGCTACACCTTC
CASSLESGTPLWYGYTF
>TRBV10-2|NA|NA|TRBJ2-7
TGCGCCAGCTGGAGCTCCTACGAGCAGTACTTC
CASWSSYEQYF
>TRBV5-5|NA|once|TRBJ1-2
TGTGCCAGCAGCCCGATGTACGGCGGGGGCGCATTTGGCTACACCTTC
CASSPMYGGGAFGYTF
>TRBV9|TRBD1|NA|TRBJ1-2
TGTGCCAGCAGCGAGGGGGGACAGGCCCTTTATGGCTACACCTTC
CASSEGGQALYGYTF
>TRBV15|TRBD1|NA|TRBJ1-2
TGTGCCACCAGCAGGGGACAGGAGTATGGCTACACCTTC
CATSRGQEYGYTF
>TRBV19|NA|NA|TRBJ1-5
TGTGCCAGTAGTATGGGGCGCAGGGGTGCGGGCAATCAGCCCCAGCATTTT
CASSMGRRGAGNQPQHF
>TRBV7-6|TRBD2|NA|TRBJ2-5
TGTGCCAGCAGTCAACCCTGGCGGCGGGGGGGCCGAGAGACCCAGTACTTC
CASSQPWRRGGRETQYF
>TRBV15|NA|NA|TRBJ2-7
TGTGCCACCAGCAGTAGTGGGGGGAAGAGCTACGAGCAGTACTTC
CATSSSGGKSYEQYF
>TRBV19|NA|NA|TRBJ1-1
TGTGCCAGTAGTATAAGGGTGCCGGGGACTGAAGCTTTCTTT
CASSIRVPGTEAFF
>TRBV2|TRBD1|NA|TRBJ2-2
TGTGCCAGCAGTATAGGACAGGGGACGACGAACACCGGGGAGCTGTTTTTT
CASSIGQGTTNTGELFF
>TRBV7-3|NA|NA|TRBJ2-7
TGTGCCAGCAGCTATGGGGGGGCGTACGAGCAGTACTTC
CASSYGGAYEQYF
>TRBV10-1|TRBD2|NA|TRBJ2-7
TGCGCCAGCAGTGAATCCCGGCTAGCGGGGGCCTCCGAGCAGTACTTC
CASSESRLAGASEQYF
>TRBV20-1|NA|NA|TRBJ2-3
TGCAGTGCGCCTAAGGGGGATACGCAGTATTTT
CSAPKGDTQYF
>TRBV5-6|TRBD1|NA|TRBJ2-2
TGTGCCAGCAGCTTTGGCACAGGGGGCGAGACCGGGGAGCTGTTTTTT
CASSFGTGGETGELFF
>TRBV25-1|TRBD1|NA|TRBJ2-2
TGTGCCAGCAGTATTGACGACAGGGGGTCTAGGGCCGGGGAGCTGTTTTTT
CASSIDDRGSRAGELFF
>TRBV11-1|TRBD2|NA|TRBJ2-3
TGTGCCAGCAGCCAAACTGTTCCGACTAGCATTACGCAGTATTTT
CASSQTVPTSITQYF
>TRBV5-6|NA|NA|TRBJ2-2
TGTGCCAGCAGCTTGGCCGAGGCGGGGGAGCTGTTTTTT
CASSLAEAGELFF
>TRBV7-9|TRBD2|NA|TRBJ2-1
TGTGCCAGCAGTGGGGGGAGGGGTATGAATGAGCAGTTCTTC
CASSGGRGMNEQFF
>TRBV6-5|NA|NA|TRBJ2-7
TGTGCCAGCAGTTCTTGGACGATAGCGTCCTACGAGCAGTACTTC
CASSSWTIASYEQYF
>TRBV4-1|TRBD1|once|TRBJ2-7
TGCGCCAGCAGCTACCTTGTCCAGGGGGCCTACGAGCAGTACTTC
CASSYLVQGAYEQYF
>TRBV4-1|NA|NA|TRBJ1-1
TGCGCCAGCAGCCAAGCCCCGAGTGAGCTAAGGGGCTCTGAAGCTTTCTTT
CASSQAPSELRGSEAFF
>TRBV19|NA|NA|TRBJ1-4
TGTGCCAGTAGCTACCGGGAGAATGAAAAACTGTTTTTT
CASSYRENEKLFF
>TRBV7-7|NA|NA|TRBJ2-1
TGTGCTAGCAGCTTAAGTCGGGATCCGACCTACAATGAGCAGTTCTTC
CASSLSRDPTYNEQFF
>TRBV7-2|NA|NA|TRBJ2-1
TGTGCCAGCAGCTTAGGGCGGGGGCATAATGAGCAGTTCTTC
CASSLGRGHNEQFF